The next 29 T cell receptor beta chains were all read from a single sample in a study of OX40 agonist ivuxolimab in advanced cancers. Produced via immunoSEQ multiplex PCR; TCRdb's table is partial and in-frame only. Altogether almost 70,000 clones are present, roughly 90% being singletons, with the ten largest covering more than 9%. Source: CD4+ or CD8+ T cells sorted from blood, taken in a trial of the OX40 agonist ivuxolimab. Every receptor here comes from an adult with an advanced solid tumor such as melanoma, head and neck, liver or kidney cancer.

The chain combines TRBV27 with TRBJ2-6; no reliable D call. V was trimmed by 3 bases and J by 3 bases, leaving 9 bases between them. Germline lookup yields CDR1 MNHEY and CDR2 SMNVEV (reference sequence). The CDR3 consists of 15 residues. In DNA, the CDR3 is TGTGCCAGCAGTTTGGAGTGGAGTGGGGCCAACGTCCTGACTTTC. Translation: CASSLEWSGANVLTF.

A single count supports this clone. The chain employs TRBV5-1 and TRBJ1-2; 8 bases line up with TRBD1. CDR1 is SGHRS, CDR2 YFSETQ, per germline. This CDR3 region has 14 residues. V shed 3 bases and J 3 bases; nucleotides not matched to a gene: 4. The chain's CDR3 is CASSSGQGDYGYTF. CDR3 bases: TGCGCCAGCAGCTCCGGACAGGGTGACTATGGCTACACCTTC.

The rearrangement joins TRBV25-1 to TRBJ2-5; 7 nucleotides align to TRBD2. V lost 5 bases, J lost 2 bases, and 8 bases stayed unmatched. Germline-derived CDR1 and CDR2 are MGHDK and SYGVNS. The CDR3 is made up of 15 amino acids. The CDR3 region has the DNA TGTGCCAGCAGTAACATAAAGCGGGGACAAGAGACCCAGTACTTC. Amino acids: CASSNIKRGQETQYF.

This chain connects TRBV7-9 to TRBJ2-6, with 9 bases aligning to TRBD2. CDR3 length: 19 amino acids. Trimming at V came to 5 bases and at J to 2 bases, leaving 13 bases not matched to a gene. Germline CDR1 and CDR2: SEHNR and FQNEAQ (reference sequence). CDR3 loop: CASSRWIGGGAPGANVLTF. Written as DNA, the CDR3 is TGTGCCAGCAGCCGGTGGATCGGCGGGGGGGCACCTGGGGCCAACGTCCTGACTTTC.

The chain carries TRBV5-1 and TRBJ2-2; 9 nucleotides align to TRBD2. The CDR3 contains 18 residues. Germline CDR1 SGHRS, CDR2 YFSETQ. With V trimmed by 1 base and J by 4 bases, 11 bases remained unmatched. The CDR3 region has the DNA TGCGCCAGCAGCTTGCGGCTAGCGGGAAGTCAGAGCACCGGGGAGCTGTTTTTT. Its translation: CASSLRLAGSQSTGELFF.

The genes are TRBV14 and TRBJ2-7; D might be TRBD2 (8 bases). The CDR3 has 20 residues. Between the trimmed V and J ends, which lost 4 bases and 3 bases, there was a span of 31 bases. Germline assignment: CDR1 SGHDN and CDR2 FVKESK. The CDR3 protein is CASSLSPGLGGLGQFYEQYF. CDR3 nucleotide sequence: TGTGCCAGCAGCCTGTCTCCGGGACTAGGGGGCTTAGGGCAATTCTACGAGCAGTACTTC.

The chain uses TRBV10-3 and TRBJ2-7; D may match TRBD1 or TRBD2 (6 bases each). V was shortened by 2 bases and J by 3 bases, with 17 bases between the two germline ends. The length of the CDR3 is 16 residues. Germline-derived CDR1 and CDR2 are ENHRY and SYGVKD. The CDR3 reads CAISEGGGPNHYEQYF. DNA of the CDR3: TGTGCCATCAGTGAGGGTGGGGGGCCCAATCACTACGAGCAGTACTTC.

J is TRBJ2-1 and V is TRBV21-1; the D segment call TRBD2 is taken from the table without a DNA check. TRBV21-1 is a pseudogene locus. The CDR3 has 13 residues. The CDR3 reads CASSTGTTAEQFF. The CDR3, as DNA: TGTGCCAGCAGTACCGGGACTACGGCTGAGCAGTTCTTC.

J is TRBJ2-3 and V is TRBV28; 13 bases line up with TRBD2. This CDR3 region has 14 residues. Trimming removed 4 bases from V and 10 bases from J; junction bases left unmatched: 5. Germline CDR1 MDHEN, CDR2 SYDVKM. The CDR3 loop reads CASSSLAGGPSQYF. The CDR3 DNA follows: TGTGCCAGCAGTTCACTAGCGGGAGGGCCCTCGCAGTATTTT. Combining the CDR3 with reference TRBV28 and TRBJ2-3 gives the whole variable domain DVKVTQSSRYLVKRTGEKVFLECVQDMDHENMFWYRQDPGLGLRLIYFSYDVKMKEKGDIPEGYSVSREKKERFSLILESASTNQTSMYLCASSSLAGGPSQYFGPGTRLTVL.

The CDR3 bases are TGTGCCAGCAGATACGGGACCGATAAAGAGACCCAGTACTTC. Encoded protein: CASRYGTDKETQYF. This chain joins TRBV7-2 and TRBJ2-5; perhaps D is TRBD1 or TRBD2 (5 bases each). CDR1 is SGHTA and CDR2 is FQGNSA in the germline V gene. The CDR3 extends over 14 amino acids. Trimming pared 6 bases from V and 3 bases from J, leaving 14 bases between.

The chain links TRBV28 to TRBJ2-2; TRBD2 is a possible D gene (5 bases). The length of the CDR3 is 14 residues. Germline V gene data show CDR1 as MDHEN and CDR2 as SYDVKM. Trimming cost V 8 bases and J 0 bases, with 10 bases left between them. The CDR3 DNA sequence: TGTGCCAGCCTAGGTAGCGCGAACACCGGGGAGCTGTTTTTT. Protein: CASLGSANTGELFF.

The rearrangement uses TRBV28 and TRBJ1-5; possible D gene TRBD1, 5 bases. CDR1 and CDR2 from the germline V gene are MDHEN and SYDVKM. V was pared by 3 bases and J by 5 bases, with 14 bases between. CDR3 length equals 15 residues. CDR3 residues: CASSFPFGTDQPQHF. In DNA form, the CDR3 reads TGTGCCAGCAGTTTCCCCTTTGGGACGGATCAGCCCCAGCATTTT.

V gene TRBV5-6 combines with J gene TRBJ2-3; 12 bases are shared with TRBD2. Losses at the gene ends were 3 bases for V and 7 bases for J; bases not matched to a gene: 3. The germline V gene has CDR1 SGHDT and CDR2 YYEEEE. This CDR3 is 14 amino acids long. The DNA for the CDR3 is TGTGCCAGCAGCTCTCGGACTAGCGGGAATACGCAGTATTTT. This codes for CASSSRTSGNTQYF.

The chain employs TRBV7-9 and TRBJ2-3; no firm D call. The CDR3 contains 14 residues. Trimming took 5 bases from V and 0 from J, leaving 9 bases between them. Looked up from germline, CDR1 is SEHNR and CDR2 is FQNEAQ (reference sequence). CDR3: CASSRPISTDTQYF. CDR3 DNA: TGTGCCAGCAGCCGCCCGATCAGCACAGATACGCAGTATTTT.

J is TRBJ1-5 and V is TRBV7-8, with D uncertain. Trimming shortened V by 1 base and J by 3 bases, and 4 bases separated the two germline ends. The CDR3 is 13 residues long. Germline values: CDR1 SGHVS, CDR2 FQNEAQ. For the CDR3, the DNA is TGTGCCAGCAGCTTAGGTTTCAATCAGCCCCAGCATTTT. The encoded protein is CASSLGFNQPQHF.

The CDR3 nucleotides are TGCGCCAGCAGCCAAGATGGGGGGCGCGGGGAGCTGTTTTTT. Its translation: CASSQDGGRGELFF. The chain is built from TRBV4-1 and TRBJ2-2; possibly TRBD1 or TRBD2 for D (6 bases each). CDR1 and CDR2 (germline): MGHRA, YSYEKL. The V end was cut by 0 bases, the J end by 7 bases, with 9 bases between. The CDR3 runs 14 residues.

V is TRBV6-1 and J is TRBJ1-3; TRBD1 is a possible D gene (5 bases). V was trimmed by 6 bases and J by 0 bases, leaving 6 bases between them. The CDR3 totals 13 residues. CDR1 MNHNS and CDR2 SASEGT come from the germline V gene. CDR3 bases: TGTGCCAGCAGGACAGCCTCTGGAAACACCATATATTTT. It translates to CASRTASGNTIYF.

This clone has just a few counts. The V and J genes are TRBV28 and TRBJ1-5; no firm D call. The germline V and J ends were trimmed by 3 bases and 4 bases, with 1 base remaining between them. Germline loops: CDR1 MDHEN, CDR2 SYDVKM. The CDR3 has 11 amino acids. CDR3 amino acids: CASSFNQPQHF. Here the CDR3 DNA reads TGTGCCAGCAGTTTTAATCAGCCCCAGCATTTT.

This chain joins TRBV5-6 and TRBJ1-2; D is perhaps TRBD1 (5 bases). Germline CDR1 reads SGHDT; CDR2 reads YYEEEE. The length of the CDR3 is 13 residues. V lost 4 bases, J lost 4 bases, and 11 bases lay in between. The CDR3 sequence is CASSPVGVYGYTF. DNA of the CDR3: TGTGCCAGCAGCCCGGTAGGGGTCTATGGCTACACCTTC. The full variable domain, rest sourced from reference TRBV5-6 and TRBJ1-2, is DAGVTQSPTHLIKTRGQQVTLRCSPKSGHDTVSWYQQALGQGPQFIFQYYEEEERQRGNFPDRFSGHQFPNYSSELNVNALLLGDSALYLCASSPVGVYGYTFGSGTRLTVV.

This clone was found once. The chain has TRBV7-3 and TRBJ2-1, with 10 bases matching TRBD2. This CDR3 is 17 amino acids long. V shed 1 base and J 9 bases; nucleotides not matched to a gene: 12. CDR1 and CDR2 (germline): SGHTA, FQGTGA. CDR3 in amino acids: CASSLNSPLAGEGEQFF. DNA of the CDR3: TGTGCCAGCAGCTTAAATAGCCCCCTAGCGGGAGAGGGTGAGCAGTTCTTC.

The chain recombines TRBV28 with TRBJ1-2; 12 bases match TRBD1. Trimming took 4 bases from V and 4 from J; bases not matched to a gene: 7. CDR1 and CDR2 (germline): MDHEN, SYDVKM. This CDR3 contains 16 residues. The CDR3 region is CASSYTGTGGGYGYTF. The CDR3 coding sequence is TGTGCCAGCAGTTACACCGGGACAGGGGGCGGCTATGGCTACACCTTC.

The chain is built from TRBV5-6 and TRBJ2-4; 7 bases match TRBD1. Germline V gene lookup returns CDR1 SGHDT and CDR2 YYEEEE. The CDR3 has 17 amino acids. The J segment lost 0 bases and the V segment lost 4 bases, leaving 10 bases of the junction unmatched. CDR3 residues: CASSPKDRRIAKNIQYF. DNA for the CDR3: TGTGCCAGCAGCCCAAAGGACAGGAGAATAGCCAAAAACATTCAGTACTTC. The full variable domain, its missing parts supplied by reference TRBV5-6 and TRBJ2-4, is DAGVTQSPTHLIKTRGQQVTLRCSPKSGHDTVSWYQQALGQGPQFIFQYYEEEERQRGNFPDRFSGHQFPNYSSELNVNALLLGDSALYLCASSPKDRRIAKNIQYFGAGTRLSVL.

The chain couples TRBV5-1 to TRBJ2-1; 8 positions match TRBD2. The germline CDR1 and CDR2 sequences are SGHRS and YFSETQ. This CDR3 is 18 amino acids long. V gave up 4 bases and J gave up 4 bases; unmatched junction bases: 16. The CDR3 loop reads CASSHPQSGLAGYNEQFF. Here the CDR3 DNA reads TGCGCCAGCAGCCACCCCCAGAGCGGGCTAGCGGGTTACAATGAGCAGTTCTTC.

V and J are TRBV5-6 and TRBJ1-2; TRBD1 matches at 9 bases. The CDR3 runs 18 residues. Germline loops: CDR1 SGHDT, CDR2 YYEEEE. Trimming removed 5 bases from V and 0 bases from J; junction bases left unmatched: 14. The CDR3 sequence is CASRPTIRTGVANYGYTF. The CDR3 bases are TGTGCCAGCAGACCAACGATCCGGACAGGGGTCGCTAACTATGGCTACACCTTC.

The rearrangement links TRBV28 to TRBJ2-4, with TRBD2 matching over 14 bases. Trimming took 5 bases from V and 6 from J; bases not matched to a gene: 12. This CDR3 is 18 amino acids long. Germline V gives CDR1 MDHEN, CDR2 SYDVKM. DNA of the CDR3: TGTGCCAGCAGTATACCGGGACTAGCGGGAGTTAATGGAAACATTCAGTACTTC. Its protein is CASSIPGLAGVNGNIQYF.

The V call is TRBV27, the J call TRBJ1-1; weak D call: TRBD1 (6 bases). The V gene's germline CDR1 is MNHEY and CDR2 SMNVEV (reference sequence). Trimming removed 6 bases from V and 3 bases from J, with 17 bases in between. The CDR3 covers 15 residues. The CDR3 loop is CASRQQGGFYTEAFF. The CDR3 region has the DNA TGTGCCAGCAGACAACAGGGAGGGTTTTACACTGAAGCTTTCTTT.

The CDR3 DNA reads as TGTGCCAGCAGCTTAGATCCCCCAGGGAATCTAAATGAGCAGTTCTTC. Its protein product is CASSLDPPGNLNEQFF. This chain links TRBV11-3 with TRBJ2-1; D is perhaps TRBD1 (5 bases). The germline CDR1 and CDR2 sequences are SGHNT and YENEEA. Trimming stripped 0 bases from V and 7 bases from J, with 16 bases between. The CDR3 length is 16 residues. Together with reference TRBV11-3 and TRBJ2-1, the CDR3 gives the full variable domain: EAGVVQSPRYKIIEKKQPVAFWCNPISGHNTLYWYLQNLGQGPELLIRYENEEAVDDSQLPKDRFSAERLKGVDSTLKIQPAELGDSAVYLCASSLDPPGNLNEQFFGPGTRLTVL.

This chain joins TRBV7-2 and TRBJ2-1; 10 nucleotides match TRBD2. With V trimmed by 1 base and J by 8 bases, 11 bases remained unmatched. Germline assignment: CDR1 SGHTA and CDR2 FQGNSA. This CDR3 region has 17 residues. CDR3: CASSLGIPSGRGHEQFF. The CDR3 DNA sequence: TGTGCCAGCAGCTTAGGAATACCTAGCGGGAGAGGGCATGAGCAGTTCTTC.

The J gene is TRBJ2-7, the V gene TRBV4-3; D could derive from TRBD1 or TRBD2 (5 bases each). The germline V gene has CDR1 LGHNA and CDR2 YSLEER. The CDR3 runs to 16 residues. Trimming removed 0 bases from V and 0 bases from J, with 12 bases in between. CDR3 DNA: TGCGCCAGCAGCCAAGAGGGGACCGCAGGCTCCTACGAGCAGTACTTC. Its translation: CASSQEGTAGSYEQYF.